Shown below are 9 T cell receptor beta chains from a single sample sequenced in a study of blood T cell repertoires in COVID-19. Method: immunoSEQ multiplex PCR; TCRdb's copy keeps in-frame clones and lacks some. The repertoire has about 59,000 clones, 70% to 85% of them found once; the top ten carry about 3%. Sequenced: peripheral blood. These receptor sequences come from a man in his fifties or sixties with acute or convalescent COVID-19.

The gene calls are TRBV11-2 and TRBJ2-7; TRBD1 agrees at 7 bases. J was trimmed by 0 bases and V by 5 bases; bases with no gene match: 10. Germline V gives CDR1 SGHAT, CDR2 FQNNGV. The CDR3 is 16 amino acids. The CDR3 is CASSVSGGIFSYEQYF. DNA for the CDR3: TGTGCCAGCAGCGTCTCAGGGGGTATTTTCTCCTACGAGCAGTACTTC.

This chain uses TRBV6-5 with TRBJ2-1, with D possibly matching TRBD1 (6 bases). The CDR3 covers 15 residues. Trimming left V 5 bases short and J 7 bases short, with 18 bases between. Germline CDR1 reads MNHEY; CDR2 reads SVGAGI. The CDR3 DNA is TGTGCCAGCAGTCCCCTCAGGGGCCTAAGGAATGAGCAGTTCTTC. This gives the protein CASSPLRGLRNEQFF.

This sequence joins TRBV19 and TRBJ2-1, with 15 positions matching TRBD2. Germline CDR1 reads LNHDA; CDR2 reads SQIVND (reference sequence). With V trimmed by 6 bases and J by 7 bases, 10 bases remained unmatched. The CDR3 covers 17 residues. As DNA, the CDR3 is TGTGCCAGTAGCAAGATGGGACTAGCGGGAGGAGGGAATGAGCAGTTCTTC. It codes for CASSKMGLAGGGNEQFF.

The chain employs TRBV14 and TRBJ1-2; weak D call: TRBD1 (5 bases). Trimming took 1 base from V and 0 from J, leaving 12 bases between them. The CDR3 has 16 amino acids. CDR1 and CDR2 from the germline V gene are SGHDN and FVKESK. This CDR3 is CASSQVRGGANYGYTF. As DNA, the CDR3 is TGTGCCAGCAGCCAAGTACGGGGGGGAGCTAACTATGGCTACACCTTC.

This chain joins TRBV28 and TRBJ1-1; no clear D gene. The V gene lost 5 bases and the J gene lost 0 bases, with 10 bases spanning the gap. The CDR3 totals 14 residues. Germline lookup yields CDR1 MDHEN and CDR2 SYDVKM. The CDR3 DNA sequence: TGTGCCAGCAGTACGCAGGTTATGAACACTGAAGCTTTCTTT. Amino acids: CASSTQVMNTEAFF.

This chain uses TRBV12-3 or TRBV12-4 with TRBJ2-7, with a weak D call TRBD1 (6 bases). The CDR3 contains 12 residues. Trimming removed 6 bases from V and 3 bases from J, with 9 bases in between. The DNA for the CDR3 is TGTGCCAGCAGGTCGACAGGCTACGAGCAGTACTTC. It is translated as CASRSTGYEQYF.

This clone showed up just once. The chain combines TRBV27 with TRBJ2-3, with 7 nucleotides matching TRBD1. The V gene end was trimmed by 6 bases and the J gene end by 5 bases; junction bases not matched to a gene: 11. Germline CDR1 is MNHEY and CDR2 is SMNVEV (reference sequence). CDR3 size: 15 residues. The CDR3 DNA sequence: TGTGCCAGCAGCCCCCGGACAGGAGGACGAGATACGCAGTATTTT. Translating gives CASSPRTGGRDTQYF.

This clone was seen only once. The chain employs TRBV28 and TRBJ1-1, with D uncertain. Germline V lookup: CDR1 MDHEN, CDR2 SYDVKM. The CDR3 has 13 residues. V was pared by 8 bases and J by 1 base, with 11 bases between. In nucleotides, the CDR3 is TGTGCCAGCGGCGCACAGCAGAACACTGAAGCTTTCTTT. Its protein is CASGAQQNTEAFF.

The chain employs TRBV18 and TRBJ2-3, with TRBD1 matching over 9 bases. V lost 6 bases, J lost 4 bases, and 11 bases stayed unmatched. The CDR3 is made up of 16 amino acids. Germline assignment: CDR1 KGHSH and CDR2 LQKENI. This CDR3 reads CASSLIDRGTPDTQYF. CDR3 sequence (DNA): TGTGCCAGCTCCCTAATCGACAGGGGGACCCCAGATACGCAGTATTTT. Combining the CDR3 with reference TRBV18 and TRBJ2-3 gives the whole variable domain NAGVMQNPRHLVRRRGQEARLRCSPMKGHSHVYWYRQLPEEGLKFMVYLQKENIIDESGMPKERFSAEFPKEGPSILRIQQVVRGDSAAYFCASSLIDRGTPDTQYFGPGTRLTVL.